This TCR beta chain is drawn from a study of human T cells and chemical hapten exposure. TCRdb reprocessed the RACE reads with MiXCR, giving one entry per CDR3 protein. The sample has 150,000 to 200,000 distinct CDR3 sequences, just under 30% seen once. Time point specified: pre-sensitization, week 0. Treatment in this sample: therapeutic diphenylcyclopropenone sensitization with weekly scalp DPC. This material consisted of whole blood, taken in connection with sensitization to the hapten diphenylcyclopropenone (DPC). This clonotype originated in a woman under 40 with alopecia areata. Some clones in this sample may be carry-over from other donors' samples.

The CDR3 protein is CSVRLAGGPGELFF. For the CDR3, the DNA is TGCAGCGTTAGGCTAGCGGGAGGGCCCGGGGAGCTGTTTTTT. The genes are TRBV29-1 and TRBJ2-2; TRBD2 matches 12 bases. V gave up 5 bases and J gave up 6 bases; unmatched junction bases: 4. This CDR3 has 14 amino acids. Germline assignment: CDR1 SQVTM and CDR2 ANQGSEA.